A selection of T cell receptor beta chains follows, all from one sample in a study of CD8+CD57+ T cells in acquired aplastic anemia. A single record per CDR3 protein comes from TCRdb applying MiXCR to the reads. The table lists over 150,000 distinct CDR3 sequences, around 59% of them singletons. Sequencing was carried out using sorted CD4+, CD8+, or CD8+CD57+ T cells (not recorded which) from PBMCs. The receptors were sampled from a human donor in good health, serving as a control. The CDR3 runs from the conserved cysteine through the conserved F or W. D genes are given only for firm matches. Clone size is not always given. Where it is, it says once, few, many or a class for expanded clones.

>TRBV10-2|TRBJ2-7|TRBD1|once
TGCGCCAGCAACGCCGCGACAGGGGGGAACTACGAGCAGTACTTC
CASNAATGGNYEQYF
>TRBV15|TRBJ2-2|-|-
TGTGCCACCAGCAGAGACGGCGGGTCGACCGGGGAGCTGTTTTTT
CATSRDGGSTGELFF
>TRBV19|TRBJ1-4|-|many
TGTGCCAGTAGTATAAAAGGTCGAGGGGTTGATGCAACTAATGAAAAACTGTTTTTT
CASSIKGRGVDATNEKLFF
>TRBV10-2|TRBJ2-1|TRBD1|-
TGCGCCACGGGACAGCACAATGAGCAGTTCTTC
CATGQHNEQFF
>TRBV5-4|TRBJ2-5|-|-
TGTGCCAGCGGGGCGGCAGGGAACAATGAGACCCAGTACTTC
CASGAAGNNETQYF
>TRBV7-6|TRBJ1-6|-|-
-
CASSVGQGTSPLRF
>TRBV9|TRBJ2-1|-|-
-
CDSSIYLCSVTEGDEQFF
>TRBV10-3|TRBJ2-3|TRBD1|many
TGTGCCATCAGTGAGTCGCTGAGGGGACAGGGGCCAGATACGCAGTATTTT
CAISESLRGQGPDTQYF
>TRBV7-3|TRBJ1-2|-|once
TGTGCCAGCAGTCCTAGCGGGGGGGCAGGCTACACCTTC
CASSPSGGAGYTF
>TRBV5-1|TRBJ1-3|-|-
TGCGCCAGCAGCTTGGGGTTCGGCACAGTCGGAAACACCATATATTTT
CASSLGFGTVGNTIYF
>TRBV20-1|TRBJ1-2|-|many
TGCAGTGCTAGAGAGGGACGGACGTATGGCTACACCTTC
CSAREGRTYGYTF
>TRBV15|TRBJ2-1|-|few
TGTGCCACCAAATTACAGGGCGGGAATGAGCGGTTCTTT
CATKLQGGNERFF
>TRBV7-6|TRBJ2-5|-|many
TGTGCCAGCAGCTTAGTTCAGGCAGGGGCCTCCGGAGAGACCCAGTACTTC
CASSLVQAGASGETQYF
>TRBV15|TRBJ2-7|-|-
TGTGCCACCAGCAGAGATTTCGGGGGGCTTTACGAGCAGTACTTC
CATSRDFGGLYEQYF
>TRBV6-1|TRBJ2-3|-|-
TGTGCCAGCAGTGATGAGGGAGTAGATACGCAGTATTTT
CASSDEGVDTQYF
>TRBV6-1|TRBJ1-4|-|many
TGTGCCAGCAATGAGCAGGGGAATGAAAAACTGTTTTTT
CASNEQGNEKLFF
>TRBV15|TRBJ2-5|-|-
TGTGCCACCAGCAGAGATGGGCTAGGTATACCAGAGACCCAGTACTTC
CATSRDGLGIPETQYF
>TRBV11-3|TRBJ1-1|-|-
TGTGCCAGCAGCTTAGGGGTCAGCACTGAAGCTTTCTTT
CASSLGVSTEAFF
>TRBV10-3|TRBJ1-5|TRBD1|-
TGTGCCATCAGTGTAACAGGGGGCAATCAGCCCCAGCATTTT
CAISVTGGNQPQHF
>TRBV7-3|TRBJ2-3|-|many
TGTGCCAGCAGCCCTAGCCTAGCTCGGGGCGATACGCAGTATTTT
CASSPSLARGDTQYF
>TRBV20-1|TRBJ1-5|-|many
TGCAGTGCCCCTAATCAGCCCCAGCATTTT
CSAPNQPQHF
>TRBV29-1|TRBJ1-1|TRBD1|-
TGCAGCGTCTTCCGGACAGGGGCGACTGAAGCTTTCTTT
CSVFRTGATEAFF
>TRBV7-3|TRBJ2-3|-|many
TGTGCCAGCAGCGCAATGGGGGACACAGATACGCAGTATTTT
CASSAMGDTDTQYF
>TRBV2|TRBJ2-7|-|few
TGTGCCAGCAGTGTGGTCAGGGCGTACGAGCAGTACTTC
CASSVVRAYEQYF
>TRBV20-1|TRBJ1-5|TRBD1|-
TGCAGTGCTTCGGCAGGGGCAGGGGGCAAAGGTCAGCCCCAGCATTTT
CSASAGAGGKGQPQHF
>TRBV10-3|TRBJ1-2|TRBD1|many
TGTGCCATCAGTGAAGACAGGGGGCCCAACTATGGCTACACCTTC
CAISEDRGPNYGYTF
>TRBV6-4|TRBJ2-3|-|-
TGTGCCAGCAGTTACTCGATGGGAGGCCTGGGTACAGATACGCAGTATTTT
CASSYSMGGLGTDTQYF
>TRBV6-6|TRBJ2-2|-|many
TGTGCCAGCAGTTACTCACATACCACCGGGGAGCTGTTTTTT
CASSYSHTTGELFF
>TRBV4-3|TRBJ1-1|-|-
TGCGCCAGCAGCCGGCTAGGGGGCACTGAAGCTTTCTTT
CASSRLGGTEAFF
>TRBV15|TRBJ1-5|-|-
TGTGCCACCAGCTATAAGATGGGTAGCAATCAGCCCCAGCATTTT
CATSYKMGSNQPQHF
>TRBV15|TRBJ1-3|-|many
TGTGCCACCAGCAGAGATCGGGGGGCTGGAAACACCATATATTTT
CATSRDRGAGNTIYF
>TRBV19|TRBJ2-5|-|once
TGTGCCAGTAGAGGCTGGGGTCAAGAGACCCAGTACTTC
CASRGWGQETQYF
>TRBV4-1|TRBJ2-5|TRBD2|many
TGCGCCAGCAGCCGTAGTAGCGGGGAGACCCAGTACTTC
CASSRSSGETQYF
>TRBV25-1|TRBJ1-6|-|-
TGCGCCAGCAGCATGCAGGGGCCTAATTCACCCCTCCACTTT
CASSMQGPNSPLHF
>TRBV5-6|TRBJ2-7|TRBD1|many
TGTGCCAGCAGCTTAACCGACAGGGGACTCTTCTACGAGCAGTACTTC
CASSLTDRGLFYEQYF
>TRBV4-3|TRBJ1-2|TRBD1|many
TGCGCCAGCAGCCAAGCCCCGGGGACAGGGTCCTATGGCTACACCTTC
CASSQAPGTGSYGYTF
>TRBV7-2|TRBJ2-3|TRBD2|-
TGTGCCAGCAGCTTAGCGGGGACTAGCGGGGTCACCACAGATACGCAGTATTTT
CASSLAGTSGVTTDTQYF
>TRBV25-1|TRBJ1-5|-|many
TGTGCCAGCAGTTTAAATAGCAATCAGCCCCAGCATTTT
CASSLNSNQPQHF